The rows below give T cell receptor beta chains drawn from one sample of a study of radiotherapy plus CTLA-4 blockade in lung cancer. Repertoires were generated with immunoSEQ multiplex PCR, while TCRdb's copy carries only in-frame clones and drops some. The table records roughly 100,000 clones, approximately 80% of them present only once. The source was peripheral blood, collected from a patient treated with radiotherapy plus ipilimumab. The source is a human donor with non-small cell lung cancer that progressed on radiotherapy plus ipilimumab. Both conserved end residues are part of each CDR3. The D gene is left open where the match is weak. A clone size is listed for some rows: how often the clone was seen (once, few, many), or a class if it is expanded.

d_call j_call v_call clone_size cdr3_aa cdr3_nt
TRBD1 TRBJ1-5 TRBV4-1 NA CASSQRQGWDNQPQHF TGCGCCAGCAGCCAAAGACAGGGATGGGACAATCAGCCCCAGCATTTT
NA TRBJ2-2 TRBV4-1 medium-sized CASSQVETLGAGELFF TGCGCCAGCAGCCAAGTGGAAACTCTCGGGGCCGGGGAGCTGTTTTTT
NA TRBJ2-3 TRBV28 NA CASSWAGTTDTQYF TGTGCCAGCAGTTGGGCAGGGACCACAGATACGCAGTATTTT
NA TRBJ1-1 TRBV10-3 NA CAISEQGVNTEAFF TGTGCCATCAGTGAGCAGGGAGTGAACACTGAAGCTTTCTTT
TRBD1 TRBJ1-1 TRBV27 NA CASSTRQGARFGTEAFF TGTGCCAGCAGTACCCGACAGGGGGCGCGGTTTGGGACTGAAGCTTTCTTT
NA TRBJ1-5 TRBV28 NA CASRKIDFGQMGSNQPQHF TGTGCCAGCAGGAAGATTGATTTTGGACAGATGGGGAGCAATCAGCCCCAGCATTTT
TRBD2 TRBJ2-7 TRBV7-8 NA CASSFEGGPYEQYF TGTGCCAGCAGCTTTGAGGGAGGGCCCTACGAGCAGTACTTC
NA TRBJ2-5 TRBV7-3 NA CASSSGGGLETQYF TGTGCCAGCAGCTCAGGGGGAGGGTTGGAGACCCAGTACTTC
NA TRBJ2-1 TRBV5-6 NA CASSDGYNEQFF TGTGCCAGCAGCGACGGGTACAATGAGCAGTTCTTC
TRBD1 TRBJ2-5 TRBV6-5 NA CASSYSGQSQETQYF TGTGCCAGCAGTTACTCGGGACAGAGCCAAGAGACCCAGTACTTC
NA TRBJ1-2 TRBV4-2 NA CASSQNVPGGLDLRGYTF TGTGCCAGCAGCCAGAACGTCCCGGGAGGGCTTGATCTTCGGGGCTACACCTTC
NA TRBJ1-2 TRBV6-5 NA CASSYPCTF TGTGCCAGCAGTTATCCCTGCACCTTC
TRBD1 TRBJ1-1 TRBV5-6 NA CASSLADREVEAFF TGTGCCAGCAGCTTGGCTGACAGGGAAGTCGAAGCTTTCTTT
TRBD2 TRBJ2-1 TRBV2 NA CASRLAGMYNEQFF TGTGCCAGCAGACTAGCGGGAATGTACAATGAGCAGTTCTTC
TRBD1 TRBJ2-4 TRBV19 once CASSPSDRGRQNIQYF TGTGCCAGTAGTCCCTCGGACAGGGGGCGGCAAAACATTCAGTACTTC
NA TRBJ2-5 TRBV2 NA CASSDGVYQETQYF TGTGCCAGCAGTGACGGGGTGTACCAAGAGACCCAGTACTTC
TRBD2 TRBJ2-7 TRBV7-8 once CASSPGLADSYEQYF TGTGCCAGCAGCCCGGGACTAGCGGATTCCTACGAGCAGTACTTC
NA TRBJ1-2 TRBV28 NA CASRPTGAAYGYTF TGTGCCAGCAGGCCCACAGGAGCCGCCTATGGCTACACCTTC
NA TRBJ2-4 TRBV4-1 NA CASSQDAQGDSRAKNIQYF TGCGCCAGCAGCCAAGATGCTCAAGGGGACTCCCGGGCCAAAAACATTCAGTACTTC
NA TRBJ1-2 TRBV19 NA CASSIDIQDYGYTF TGTGCCAGTAGTATAGATATTCAGGACTATGGCTACACCTTC
NA TRBJ1-2 TRBV19 NA CASSISGNYGYTF TGTGCCAGTAGTATTTCGGGGAACTATGGCTACACCTTC
NA TRBJ1-4 TRBV27 NA CASSYGAGANEKLFF TGTGCCAGCAGTTATGGGGCAGGGGCTAATGAAAAACTGTTTTTT
TRBD1 TRBJ2-4 TRBV18 NA CASSPQGAGKNIQYF TGTGCCAGCTCACCACAGGGGGCAGGCAAAAACATTCAGTACTTC
NA TRBJ2-7 TRBV28 NA CASSFWPYEQYF TGTGCCAGCAGTTTTTGGCCGTACGAGCAGTACTTC
TRBD2 TRBJ2-7 TRBV7-9 once CASSPEGLAGAFEQYF TGTGCCAGCAGCCCGGAGGGACTAGCGGGCGCGTTTGAGCAGTACTTC
NA TRBJ2-2 TRBV29-1 NA CSVDSGYTGELFF TGCAGCGTTGATTCGGGCTACACCGGGGAGCTGTTTTTT
NA TRBJ1-4 TRBV28 once CASSLVGYREKLFF TGTGCCAGCAGTTTAGTAGGGTATCGAGAAAAACTGTTTTTT
NA TRBJ2-7 TRBV28 NA CASKELREQYF TGTGCCAGCAAGGAATTGCGAGAGCAGTACTTC
TRBD1 TRBJ2-5 TRBV10-1 NA CASSLYGQGHPETQYF TGCGCCAGCAGTCTGTATGGACAGGGCCACCCAGAGACCCAGTACTTC
TRBD2 TRBJ2-5 TRBV7-9 NA CASSPISGSWETQYF TGTGCCAGCAGCCCCATTAGCGGGAGCTGGGAGACCCAGTACTTC
TRBD2 TRBJ2-3 TRBV6-4 NA CASSAIAGFTDTQYF TGTGCCAGCAGCGCTATAGCGGGATTCACAGATACGCAGTATTTT
TRBD2 TRBJ2-3 TRBV2 NA CASSEGLNTQYF TGTGCCAGCAGTGAGGGACTAAATACGCAGTATTTT
NA TRBJ1-1 TRBV5-6 NA CASSLAESAEAFF TGTGCCAGCAGCTTGGCCGAGAGCGCTGAAGCTTTCTTT
NA TRBJ2-1 TRBV4-1 NA CASSQGSVGAGPYNEQFF TGCGCCAGCAGCCAAGGATCGGTCGGGGCCGGCCCCTACAATGAGCAGTTCTTC
NA TRBJ2-2 TRBV7-7 NA CASSFGGWGGELFF TGTGCTAGCAGCTTTGGAGGATGGGGCGGGGAGCTGTTTTTT
NA TRBJ2-3 TRBV10-1 NA CASSVGLLEDTQYF TGCGCCAGCAGTGTGGGGCTATTGGAAGATACGCAGTATTTT
TRBD2 TRBJ2-1 TRBV5-4 NA CASSREAPSGSNEQFF TGTGCCAGCAGCAGGGAGGCGCCTAGCGGGAGTAATGAGCAGTTCTTC
NA TRBJ1-2 TRBV19 few CATRDDEANYGYTF TGTGCCACTAGGGACGACGAAGCCAACTATGGCTACACCTTC
NA TRBJ2-7 TRBV6-5 few CASKLLSGETYEQYF TGTGCCAGCAAGCTCCTTAGCGGAGAAACCTACGAGCAGTACTTC
NA TRBJ1-2 TRBV7-2 NA CASSPDRNYGYTF TGTGCCAGCAGCCCCGACAGAAACTATGGCTACACCTTC
TRBD2 TRBJ2-2 TRBV28 NA CASSLFFREGLATNTGELFF TGTGCCAGCAGTTTATTCTTTCGGGAGGGCCTAGCAACGAACACCGGGGAGCTGTTTTTT